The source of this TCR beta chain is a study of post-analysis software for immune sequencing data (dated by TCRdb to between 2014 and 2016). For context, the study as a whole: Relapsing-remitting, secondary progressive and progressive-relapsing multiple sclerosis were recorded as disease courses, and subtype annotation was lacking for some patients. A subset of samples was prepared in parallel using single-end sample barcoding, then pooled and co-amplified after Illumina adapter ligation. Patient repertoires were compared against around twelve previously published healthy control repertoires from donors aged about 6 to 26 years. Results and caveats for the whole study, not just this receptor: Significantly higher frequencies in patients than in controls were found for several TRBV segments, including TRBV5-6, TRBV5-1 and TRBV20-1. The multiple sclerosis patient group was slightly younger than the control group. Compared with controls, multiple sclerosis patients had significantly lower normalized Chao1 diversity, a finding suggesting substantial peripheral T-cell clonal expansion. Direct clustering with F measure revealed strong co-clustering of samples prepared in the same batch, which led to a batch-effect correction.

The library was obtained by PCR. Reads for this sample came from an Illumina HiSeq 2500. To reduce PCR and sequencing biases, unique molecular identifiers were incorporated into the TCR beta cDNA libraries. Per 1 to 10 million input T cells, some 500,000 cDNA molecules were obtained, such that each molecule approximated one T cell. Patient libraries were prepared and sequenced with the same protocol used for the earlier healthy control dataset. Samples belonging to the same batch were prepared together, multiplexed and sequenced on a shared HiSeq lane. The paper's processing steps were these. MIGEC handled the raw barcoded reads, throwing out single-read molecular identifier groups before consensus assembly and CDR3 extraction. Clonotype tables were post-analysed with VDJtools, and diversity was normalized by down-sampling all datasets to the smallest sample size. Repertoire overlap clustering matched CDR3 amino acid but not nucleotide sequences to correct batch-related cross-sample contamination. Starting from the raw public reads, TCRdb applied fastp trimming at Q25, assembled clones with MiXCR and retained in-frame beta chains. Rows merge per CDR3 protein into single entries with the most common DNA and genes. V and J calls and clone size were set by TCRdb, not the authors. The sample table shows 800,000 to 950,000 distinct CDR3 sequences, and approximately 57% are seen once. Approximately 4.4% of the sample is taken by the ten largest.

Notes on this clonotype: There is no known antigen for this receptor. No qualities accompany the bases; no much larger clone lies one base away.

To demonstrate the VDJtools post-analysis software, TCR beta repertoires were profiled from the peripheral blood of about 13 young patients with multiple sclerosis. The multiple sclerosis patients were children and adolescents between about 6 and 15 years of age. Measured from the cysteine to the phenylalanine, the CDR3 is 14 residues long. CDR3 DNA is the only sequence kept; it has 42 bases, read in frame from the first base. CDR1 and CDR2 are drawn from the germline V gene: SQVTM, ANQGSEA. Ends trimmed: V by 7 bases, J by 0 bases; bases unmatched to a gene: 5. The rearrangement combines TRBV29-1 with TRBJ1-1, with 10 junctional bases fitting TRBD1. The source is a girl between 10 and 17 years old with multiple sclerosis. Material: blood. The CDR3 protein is CSGGGQGLNTEAFF. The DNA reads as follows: TGCAGCGGGGGGGGACAGGGGTTGAACACTGAAGCTTTCTTT.